The 25 T cell receptor beta chains presented below share a single source sample, sequenced in a study of T-cell memory formation after mild COVID-19. TCRdb fed the 5' RACE reads into MiXCR, producing one record per CDR3 protein. The sample records 100,000 to 150,000 distinct CDR3 sequences, approximately 6.3% being singletons. The specimen sequenced was PBMCs or a T cell subset sorted from them (not recorded which). These receptors all come from an adult woman who had mild COVID-19 (a few samples of this study predate the infection). Cell type and time point are not known.

This clonotype was observed a few times. The chain employs TRBV7-2 and TRBJ1-3, with no clear D. The V and J ends lost 5 bases and 0 bases respectively, with 14 bases between them. In germline, CDR1 is SGHTA, CDR2 FQGNSA. This CDR3 comprises 16 residues. The CDR3 nucleotides read TGTGCCAGCAGCCAAAACCCACCAGGCTCTGGAAACACCATATATTTT. It specifies CASSQNPPGSGNTIYF.

This clonotype was picked up a small number of times. The V and J genes are TRBV3-1 and TRBJ2-3, with D perhaps being TRBD1 or TRBD2 (5 bases each). V was pared by 3 bases and J by 5 bases, with 9 bases between. The CDR3 length is 13 residues. Germline V gene lookup returns CDR1 LGHDT and CDR2 YNNKEL (reference sequence). In DNA form, the CDR3 reads TGTGCCAGCAGCCAGGGACGGGAAGATACGCAGTATTTT. Translation: CASSQGREDTQYF.

This clonotype was counted at least ten times. The CDR3 DNA sequence: TGTGCCAGCAGCCCTACAGGGGCCATGGGATACGAGCAGTACTTC. Protein sequence: CASSPTGAMGYEQYF. V gene TRBV4-2 combines with J gene TRBJ2-7; the match to TRBD1 covers 7 bases. J was trimmed by 4 bases and V by 4 bases; bases with no gene match: 10. Germline CDR1 reads LGHNA; CDR2 reads YNFKEQ. The CDR3 is made up of 15 amino acids.

This clonotype was found a few times. The chain combines TRBV18 with TRBJ1-6, with D perhaps TRBD1 (5 bases). With 5 bases removed from V and 0 bases from J, the gap between germline ends came to 11 bases. Germline V gene lookup returns CDR1 KGHSH and CDR2 LQKENI. This CDR3 contains 16 residues. CDR3 protein: CASSTQGPSYNSPLHF. The DNA of the CDR3 is TGTGCCAGCTCAACCCAGGGACCCTCCTATAATTCACCCCTCCACTTT.

The chain combines TRBV12-3 or TRBV12-4 with TRBJ1-5; D not certain. The CDR3 contains 11 residues. V was clipped by 3 bases and J by 6 bases, with 3 bases between them. CDR3 amino acids: CASSFGQPQHF. The CDR3 nucleotides are TGTGCCAGCAGTTTTGGTCAGCCCCAGCATTTT.

This clonotype has at least ten counts. The rearrangement links TRBV11-3 to TRBJ2-5, with 7 positions matching TRBD1. V dropped 4 bases and J dropped 5; count of bases not matched to a gene: 4. CDR3 length: 13 residues. Germline loops: CDR1 SGHNT, CDR2 YENEEA. CDR3 DNA sequence: TGTGCCAGCAGCTCCGGACAGGAGGAGACCCAGTACTTC. Translation gives CASSSGQEETQYF.

In nucleotides, the CDR3 is TGTGCCAGCAGCGTACAGGCCATGAACACTGAAGCTTTCTTT. As protein: CASSVQAMNTEAFF. The chain couples TRBV7-2 to TRBJ1-1; D may be TRBD1 (5 bases). This CDR3 spans 14 amino acids. Trimming left V 5 bases short and J 0 bases short, with 10 bases between. The germline V gene has CDR1 SGHTA and CDR2 FQGNSA.

This clonotype appeared a few times. The chain joins TRBV12-3 or TRBV12-4 to TRBJ2-3; D is perhaps TRBD1 or TRBD2 (5 bases each). Trimming took 5 bases from V and 2 from J, leaving 20 bases between them. The CDR3 totals 17 residues. The CDR3 DNA is TGTGCCAGCAGTCGAGGGGCGACTCAGCGGTACACAGATACGCAGTATTTT. Translating gives CASSRGATQRYTDTQYF.

This clonotype appeared many times. The chain is built from TRBV5-1 and TRBJ2-7; 9 bases match TRBD2. The germline V gene encodes CDR1 SGHRS and CDR2 YFSETQ. The CDR3 is 15 amino acids. V lost 1 base, J lost 2 bases, and 4 bases stayed unmatched. For the CDR3, the DNA is TGCGCCAGCAGCTTGACTAGCGGGTTTCCCTACGAGCAGTACTTC. Protein product: CASSLTSGFPYEQYF.

This clonotype was counted a few times. J is TRBJ1-2 and V is TRBV6-6; D possibly corresponds to TRBD1 (6 bases). This CDR3 has 12 amino acids. CDR1 MNHNY and CDR2 SVGAGI come from the germline V gene (reference sequence). Trimming removed 5 bases from V and 6 bases from J, with 10 bases in between. The CDR3 DNA sequence: TGTGCCAGCAGTAGAGGGGGGGATGGCTACACCTTC. It encodes CASSRGGDGYTF.

This clonotype has at least ten counts. The rearrangement uses TRBV7-9 and TRBJ2-5, with 9 positions matching TRBD2. After removal of 5 bases from V and 5 bases from J, the junction contained 12 bases not matched to a gene. This CDR3 is 16 amino acids long. Germline V gene sequence: CDR1 SEHNR, CDR2 FQNEAQ (reference sequence). CDR3 coding DNA: TGTGCCAGCAGCCAACCGAGGACTAGCGTCCGGGAGACCCAGTACTTC. This codes for CASSQPRTSVRETQYF.

This clonotype appeared a few times. The chain links TRBV11-2 to TRBJ2-1, with 13 bases identical to TRBD2. Germline CDR1 SGHAT, CDR2 FQNNGV. The trim removed 5 bases at V and 8 bases at J, leaving 9 bases unmatched. The CDR3 totals 16 residues. The CDR3 region is CASSMLGLAGVYEQFF. CDR3 in DNA: TGTGCCAGCAGCATGTTAGGACTAGCGGGAGTGTATGAGCAGTTCTTC.

This clonotype has at least ten counts. The V gene is TRBV5-1, the J gene TRBJ2-7; 8 nucleotides align to TRBD1. The CDR3 loop spans 14 amino acids. With V trimmed by 4 bases and J by 1 base, 4 bases remained unmatched. Per germline, CDR1 SGHRS and CDR2 YFSETQ. CDR3 amino acids: CASSRQGFSYEQYF. The CDR3 nucleotides are TGCGCCAGCAGCCGACAGGGGTTTTCCTACGAGCAGTACTTC.

J is TRBJ1-1 and V is TRBV7-3; D is ambiguous. The germline gives CDR1 SGHTA, CDR2 FQGTGA. Trimming removed 5 bases at V and 3 bases at J, with 10 bases between. The CDR3 spans 13 residues. CDR3 protein: CASSPQKYTEAFF. For the CDR3, the DNA is TGTGCCAGCAGCCCTCAAAAGTACACTGAAGCTTTCTTT.

This clonotype was observed a few times. The chain carries TRBV7-2 and TRBJ1-1, with D uncertain. Between the trimmed V and J ends, which lost 1 base and 11 bases, there was a span of 11 bases. Per the germline V gene, CDR1 is SGHTA and CDR2 is FQGNSA. The CDR3 covers 12 residues. The CDR3 is CASSLDASRAFF. CDR3 nucleotides: TGTGCCAGCAGCTTAGACGCCAGTAGGGCTTTCTTT.

This clonotype was recorded a few times. The chain carries TRBV3-1 and TRBJ1-2; D is ambiguous. V was shortened by 8 bases and J by 0 bases, with 19 bases between the two germline ends. The CDR3 sequence is 16 residues long. Germline CDR1 LGHDT, CDR2 YNNKEL (reference sequence). CDR3 nucleotides: TGTGCCAGCGCCCCTGGGGTACAGCCGACTAACTATGGCTACACCTTC. It codes for CASAPGVQPTNYGYTF.

This clonotype was seen ten or more times. The V gene is TRBV29-1, the J gene TRBJ2-2; TRBD1 matches 8 bases. The CDR3 length is 15 residues. Germline V lookup: CDR1 SQVTM, CDR2 ANQGSEA. The J segment lost 2 bases and the V segment lost 5 bases, leaving 7 bases of the junction unmatched. CDR3 DNA sequence: TGCAGCGTTACCGGACAGGGTAGTAACACCGGGGAGCTGTTTTTT. It translates to CSVTGQGSNTGELFF.

This clonotype was seen many times. The chain carries TRBV30 and TRBJ2-1; 9 bases are a match to TRBD2. This CDR3 region has 14 residues. V shed 0 bases, J shed 9 bases, and the junction held 6 bases outside the gene matches. Germline loops: CDR1 GTSNPN, CDR2 SVGIG (reference sequence). The CDR3 region is CAWSVRREGTEQFF. The CDR3 DNA reads TGTGCCTGGAGTGTAAGGCGGGAGGGCACTGAGCAGTTCTTC.

This clonotype was seen at least ten times. This chain joins TRBV20-1 and TRBJ2-1, with 14 nucleotides matching TRBD2. The V and J ends lost 5 bases and 8 bases, in that order; junction bases with no gene match: 8. From germline, CDR1 is DFQATT and CDR2 SNEGSKA (reference sequence). This CDR3 has 15 residues. The DNA of the CDR3 is TGCAGTGCTCCCGGGACTAGCGGGAGTGTCGATGAGCAGTTCTTC. This gives the protein CSAPGTSGSVDEQFF.

This clonotype appeared many times. The chain employs TRBV3-1 and TRBJ2-4; maybe TRBD1 (5 bases). CDR3 size: 14 residues. Between the trimmed V and J ends, which lost 4 bases and 1 base, there was a span of 8 bases. Germline loops: CDR1 LGHDT, CDR2 YNNKEL (reference sequence). The CDR3 spells CASSLRVAKNIQYF. The DNA of the CDR3 is TGTGCCAGCAGCCTCAGGGTGGCCAAAAACATTCAGTACTTC.

This clonotype was observed many times. The genes are TRBV20-1 and TRBJ2-3, with D tentatively TRBD1 or TRBD2 (6 bases each). V was shortened by 1 base and J by 5 bases, with 16 bases between the two germline ends. The CDR3 contains 15 residues. Germline loops: CDR1 DFQATT, CDR2 SNEGSKA (reference sequence). As DNA, the CDR3 is TGCAGTGCTAGAGGTAGCAGGGGAGCGGGAGATACGCAGTATTTT. Protein: CSARGSRGAGDTQYF.

This clonotype has just a few counts. The V and J genes are TRBV15 and TRBJ2-2; D is unclear. This CDR3 region has 14 residues. Trimming removed 0 bases at V and 8 bases at J, with 10 bases between. From germline, CDR1 is LNHNV and CDR2 YYDKDF (reference sequence). This CDR3 is CATSRDITRGELFF. In DNA form, the CDR3 reads TGTGCCACCAGCAGAGATATTACCCGTGGGGAGCTGTTTTTT.

This clonotype was seen ten or more times. The rearrangement uses TRBV7-2 and TRBJ2-1, with TRBD1 identical over 8 bases. CDR1 is SGHTA and CDR2 is FQGNSA in the germline V gene. The CDR3 is 16 residues long. Trimming removed 3 bases from V and 4 bases from J; junction bases left unmatched: 8. The CDR3 protein is CASSFRTGWNYNEQFF. DNA of the CDR3: TGTGCCAGCAGCTTTCGGACAGGGTGGAATTACAATGAGCAGTTCTTC.

This chain links TRBV18 with TRBJ2-1; unclear D gene. This CDR3 has 11 residues. Deletions cut 3 bases from V and 8 bases from J, with 5 bases between. The germline V gene has CDR1 KGHSH and CDR2 LQKENI. CDR3 residues: CASSPLDEQFF. The CDR3 DNA follows: TGTGCCAGCTCACCCCTGGATGAGCAGTTCTTC.

This clonotype was picked up a small number of times. The chain carries TRBV18 and TRBJ2-7; 10 bases are shared with TRBD1. This CDR3 has 15 amino acids. Germline V gene sequence: CDR1 KGHSH, CDR2 LQKENI. V lost 2 bases, J lost 4 bases, and 5 bases stayed unmatched. The CDR3: CASSPGTGERYEQYF. In DNA, the CDR3 is TGTGCCAGCTCACCAGGGACAGGGGAACGGTACGAGCAGTACTTC.